These T cell receptor beta chains were read from a single sample in a study of technical replicates of blood from several donors. TCRdb keeps only in-frame clones here, not all; method: immunoSEQ multiplex PCR. The sample lists about 94,000 clones; 95% were seen once. Material for sequencing was T cells isolated from PBMCs. The receptors originated from a human donor in good health. The CDR3 runs from the conserved cysteine through the conserved F or W. The D gene is left open where the match is weak. A clone size is listed for some rows: how often the clone was seen (once, few, many), or a class if it is expanded.

size	D	V	J	DNA	CDR3
NA	NA	TRBV2	TRBJ2-7	TGTGCCAGCAGGGTCGTTAGCTCCTACGAGCAGTACTTC	CASRVVSSYEQYF
NA	NA	TRBV19	TRBJ1-2	TGTGCCAGTAGTGTCCAGGGAAACTATGGCTACACCTTC	CASSVQGNYGYTF
NA	NA	TRBV27	TRBJ1-1	TGTGCCAGCAGCACACCCATGAACACTGAAGCTTTCTTT	CASSTPMNTEAFF
NA	NA	TRBV28	TRBJ2-1	TGTGCCAGCAGTGCGACAGGCCAAGGAAAGAATGAGCAGTTCTTC	CASSATGQGKNEQFF
once	TRBD1	TRBV6-1	TRBJ1-2	TGTGCCAGCAGCAGGACAGGGAGGGGCTACACCTTC	CASSRTGRGYTF
NA	TRBD1	TRBV4-1	TRBJ2-1	TGCGCCAGCAGTATCCGGATAGGACAGGGCTTGGATGAGCAGTTCTTC	CASSIRIGQGLDEQFF
NA	TRBD2	TRBV6-5	TRBJ2-5	TGTGCCAGCACCCATCTAGCGGGAGAGACCCAGTACTTC	CASTHLAGETQYF
NA	NA	TRBV5-1	TRBJ1-6	TGCGCCAGCAGCTGGAGCTCAGGGGAAAAAACCCTCCACTTT	CASSWSSGEKTLHF
NA	NA	TRBV2	TRBJ2-7	TGTGCCAGCAGTGAGATTCCAGGGGCCGAGCAGTACTTC	CASSEIPGAEQYF
NA	TRBD1	TRBV7-2	TRBJ2-7	TGTGCCAGCAGCCCGACAGGGGGCTCCTACGAGCAGTACTTC	CASSPTGGSYEQYF
NA	NA	TRBV11-2	TRBJ2-5	TGTGCCAGCAGCTCCTGGGACATTCCGGGGTACCAAGAGACCCAGTACTTC	CASSSWDIPGYQETQYF
NA	NA	TRBV7-3	TRBJ2-3	TGTGCCAGCAGCCCTGGTTTAGACATTCAAGGCACAGATACGCAGTATTTT	CASSPGLDIQGTDTQYF
NA	TRBD1	TRBV10-1	TRBJ2-7	TGCGCCAGCAGCTACCAACGGGACAGGGGACTCTACGAGCAGTACTTC	CASSYQRDRGLYEQYF
NA	NA	TRBV28	TRBJ2-7	TGTGCCAGCGGTGCCTTGGTTAGTGAGCAGTACTTC	CASGALVSEQYF
NA	TRBD1	TRBV9	TRBJ1-1	TGTGCCAGCAGCTCGGACAGGGGGAACACTGAAGCTTTCTTT	CASSSDRGNTEAFF
NA	NA	TRBV28	TRBJ1-2	TGTGCCAGCAGCTATCGGAGTTATGGCTACACCTTC	CASSYRSYGYTF
NA	NA	TRBV29-1	TRBJ2-3	TGCAGCGTTGAAGGGGCCGGTTGGTACACAGATACGCAGTATTTT	CSVEGAGWYTDTQYF
NA	NA	TRBV7-2	TRBJ2-1	TGTGCCAGCAGCTTAGTTAGTAGTAACAATGAGCAGTTCTTC	CASSLVSSNNEQFF
NA	NA	TRBV5-4	TRBJ1-1	TGTGCCAGCAGCTGGGACAACCTTCAGGGAGAGGCTTTCTTT	CASSWDNLQGEAFF
NA	TRBD1	TRBV10-2	TRBJ2-3	TGCGCCAGCAGGACAGGGGGAACAGATACGCAGTATTTT	CASRTGGTDTQYF
NA	NA	TRBV27	TRBJ2-2	TGTGCCAGCAGTTTATTAGTTATGGAGCGCCCCGGGGAGCTGTTTTTT	CASSLLVMERPGELFF
once	TRBD2	TRBV4-1	TRBJ2-5	TGCGCCAGCAGCCAAGTTTGGGCGGGACTAGCGGGGGGCCCCATCGGAGAGACCCAGTACTTC	CASSQVWAGLAGGPIGETQYF
NA	NA	TRBV5-6	TRBJ2-1	TGTGCCAGCAGCCTGGTCCACTATGGAGGGACTGAGCAGTTCTTC	CASSLVHYGGTEQFF
NA	TRBD1	TRBV7-9	TRBJ1-6	TGTGCCAGCAGCTTGGGGACAGGTCCCGATTCACCCCTCCACTTT	CASSLGTGPDSPLHF
NA	NA	TRBV2	TRBJ1-1	TGTGCCAGCCACGACAGGCACACTGAAGCTTTCTTT	CASHDRHTEAFF
once	TRBD1	TRBV12-5	TRBJ1-1	TGTGCTAGTGGTTTGGTCCCCTACAGGGGGCAAGAAGGGATCACTGAAGCTTTCTTT	CASGLVPYRGQEGITEAFF
once	TRBD1	TRBV5-1	TRBJ2-5	TGCGCCAGCAGCATTATACAGGGGCCTCGGGAGACCCAGTACTTC	CASSIIQGPRETQYF
NA	NA	TRBV27	TRBJ1-5	TGTGCCAGCAGCCAAGCAGGGTATAGCAATCAGCCCCAGCATTTT	CASSQAGYSNQPQHF
once	NA	TRBV27	TRBJ1-5	TGTGCCAGCAGTTCTGTTGGAGCAGCCGATAGCAATCAGCCCCAGCATTTT	CASSSVGAADSNQPQHF
NA	TRBD1	TRBV6-5	TRBJ1-4	TGTGCCAGCAGTTCAAGGACAGGGCCAAATGAAAAACTGTTTTTT	CASSSRTGPNEKLFF
NA	NA	TRBV18	TRBJ1-2	TGTGCCAGCTCACCACTGGGAGGCGAGTCTGGCTACACCTTC	CASSPLGGESGYTF
NA	TRBD2	TRBV29-1	TRBJ2-3	TGCAGCGTTGTGGGCAAGCGGGGGGCCGCAGGGGATACGCAGTATTTT	CSVVGKRGAAGDTQYF
NA	NA	TRBV29-1	TRBJ1-3	TGCAGCATTGGGGAAAACAGAGGGGGAAACACCATATATTTT	CSIGENRGGNTIYF
once	NA	TRBV27	TRBJ1-6	TGTGCCAGCAGTTTATCCTTTTCCGGGATACCCCTCCACTTT	CASSLSFSGIPLHF
NA	NA	TRBV5-1	TRBJ2-7	TGCGCCAGCAGCCAAGTACAGGGATCCTACGAGCAGTACTTC	CASSQVQGSYEQYF
NA	TRBD1	TRBV19	TRBJ1-2	TGTGCCAGTAGTCCGGACAGGGGTAGCGACTATGGCTACACCTTC	CASSPDRGSDYGYTF
NA	TRBD1	TRBV27	TRBJ1-2	TGTGCCAGCTCTGGAACAGGGGGCGCCAGGAGCGGCTACACCTTC	CASSGTGGARSGYTF
NA	TRBD2	TRBV28	TRBJ2-3	TGTGCCAGCAGTCTCGGGAGGGAAGATACGCAGTATTTT	CASSLGREDTQYF
NA	TRBD2	TRBV4-1	TRBJ2-1	TGCGCCAGCAGCCAAGCCAGGGGACTAGCGGTTGGAAATGAGCAGTTCTTC	CASSQARGLAVGNEQFF